This TCR beta chain was sequenced for a study of siplizumab effects on memory and regulatory T cells. The data were produced by immunoSEQ multiplex PCR, yet TCRdb's version contains in-frame clones alone and is incomplete. The sample includes about 100,000 clones, about 91% of them seen just once. This clone appeared a single time. Antigen specificity is unknown. Trimming removed 1 base at V and 4 bases at J, with 7 bases between. The CDR3 covers 13 residues. Germline CDR1 is SEHNR and CDR2 is FQNEAQ (reference sequence). Study-level points and caveats: Alloreactive sequences tracing back to unstimulated CD4+ memory cells fell significantly with siplizumab. Only a minority of proliferating CD4+ or CD8+ clones had an assignable naive or memory phenotype, with roughly 75-97% lacking one. A minor fraction of alloreactive clones, and no more, mapped to unstimulated subsets.

The chain has TRBV7-9 and TRBJ1-1; no clear D gene. The receptor's source is a human donor in good health. Specimen: Tregs sorted from blood. The CDR3 region is CASSLGSATEAFF. The CDR3 region has the DNA TGTGCCAGCAGCTTAGGCTCGGCCACTGAAGCTTTCTTT.